This TCR beta chain was identified in a study of response to subunit inactivated influenza vaccine. V lost 3 bases and J lost 0; bases outside the gene matches: 7. CDR3 length: 18 amino acids. Germline V lookup: CDR1 ENHRY, CDR2 SYGVKD. In TCRdb, the RT-PCR reads were re-called with MiXCR into one record per CDR3 protein. Among around 530,000 distinct CDR3 sequences listed, 10% to 15% were seen once. J is TRBJ2-7 and V is TRBV10-3, with TRBD2 matching 14 bases. This sample comprised PBMCs from blood, obtained on the day of vaccination. The TCR sequence derives from a man aged 45-65 years who received an inactivated influenza vaccine. Here the CDR3 DNA reads TGTGCCATCAGTGACGGACTAGCGGGAGGTTTGAGCTCCTACGAGCAGTACTTC. Amino acids: CAISDGLAGGLSSYEQYF.